The entry that follows covers one TCR beta chain sequence. Its antigen is still unknown. The data belong to a study of cytomegalovirus exposure and HLA in healthy donors. Overall study context: Out of around 360 genotyped donors, less than 85% belonged to the Caucasian-associated ancestry cluster. Study results and limitations: CMV serostatus stood as the only immune exposure information on hand.

The germline gives CDR1 MDHEN, CDR2 SYDVKM. CDR3 length: 15 amino acids. The V end was cut by 5 bases, the J end by 3 bases, with 17 bases between. PCR primers comprised 60 Vbeta and 13 Jbeta primers. TCRdb's copy holds only in-frame clones and misses some; the assay was immunoSEQ multiplex PCR. Of roughly 120,000 clones detected, about 80% appear once; the ten largest clones hold 2% to 3%. Sequenced: PBMCs. The chain combines TRBV28 with TRBJ2-7, with a tentative D call TRBD1 (6 bases). The TCR sequence derives from a young man in good health and CMV-seronegative. The CDR3 is CASSRLGSRGYEQYF. In DNA form, the CDR3 reads TGTGCCAGCAGTCGACTCGGGTCCAGGGGCTACGAGCAGTACTTC. The variable domain in full, completed from reference TRBV28 and TRBJ2-7, reads DVKVTQSSRYLVKRTGEKVFLECVQDMDHENMFWYRQDPGLGLRLIYFSYDVKMKEKGDIPEGYSVSREKKERFSLILESASTNQTSMYLCASSRLGSRGYEQYFGPGTRLTVT.